The rows below give T cell receptor beta chains drawn from one sample of a study of blood T cell repertoires in COVID-19. The table came from immunoSEQ multiplex PCR; TCRdb's copy has only in-frame clones and leaves some out. The sample lists more than 200,000 clones, 70% to 90% occurring once. The sequencing sample was made of peripheral blood. The receptors derive from a human donor in a cohort sampled during active COVID-19. The conserved cysteine and the conserved F or W are not part of the CDR3 here. Each record gives: V gene, J gene, CDR3 protein.

TRBV27	TRBJ1-2	ASLNKTGGGYT
TRBV28	TRBJ1-5	ASSHRDSLYSNQPQH
TRBV19	TRBJ1-3	ASSIQPGQPFSGNTIY
TRBV5-6	TRBJ2-4	ASSPLAGLTRAKNIQY
TRBV7-3	TRBJ2-6	ASSPRLAGYSGANVLT
TRBV30	TRBJ1-2	AWSVIPSYGYT
TRBV30	TRBJ2-2	AWQAGTGIGELF
TRBV27	TRBJ2-3	ASSLLLTDTQY
TRBV5-1	TRBJ1-1	ASSWQAYTEAF
TRBV9	TRBJ1-1	ASSVWAGINTEAF
TRBV27	TRBJ2-3	ASSSLTGLAAYTDTQY
TRBV5-5	TRBJ2-7	ASSLGTGFGYEQY
TRBV24-1	TRBJ1-4	ATSDWANEKLF
TRBV6-5	TRBJ2-7	ASSYLAGTYEQY
TRBV5-6	TRBJ2-3	ASSLGREARTDTQY
TRBV3-1/TRBV3-2	TRBJ2-2	ASSQDLGQVNTGELF
TRBV11-2	TRBJ2-3	ASTLRRRLAASTDTQY
TRBV7-2	TRBJ2-7	ASSPAGVPHEQY
TRBV6-5	TRBJ1-3	ASSYGGGSGNTIY
TRBV9	TRBJ2-1	ASSVERGGYNEQF
TRBV9	TRBJ2-5	ASSRPTSGGGETQY
TRBV10-3	TRBJ2-1	AISESSGRVDEQF
TRBV6-5	TRBJ2-5	ASSYRGGEQETQY
TRBV7-2	TRBJ1-1	ASSLVAWPTEAF
TRBV15	TRBJ1-2	ATSKGDRPNYGYT
TRBV7-8	TRBJ2-1	ASSLALASGRESNEQF
TRBV5-4	TRBJ1-3	ASSLASRNTIY
TRBV6-5	TRBJ2-3	ASRTSTDTQY
TRBV27	TRBJ2-6	ASSPPGQGKGGANVLT
TRBV27	TRBJ2-3	ASRLPPDTQY
TRBV4-2	TRBJ2-5	ASSQARDRLGETQY
TRBV3-1/TRBV3-2	TRBJ1-5	ASSQDSGSPNQPQH
TRBV5-1	TRBJ2-7	ASSLDRLSYEQY
TRBV27	TRBJ2-1	ASSSGGLAGANEQF
TRBV9	TRBJ1-2	ASSVMGRGPGWRT
TRBV7-8	TRBJ1-2	ASSLLEDSYT
TRBV5-4	TRBJ1-3	ASSLDGTGGGNTIY
TRBV6-5	TRBJ1-2	ASSMGGGYT
TRBV19	TRBJ2-1	ASSVSASLPDEQF
TRBV9	TRBJ1-1	ASSGTGMTEAF
TRBV30	TRBJ1-2	AWRAANYGYT
TRBV12-5	TRBJ1-2	ASGLGGSYGYT
TRBV5-3	TRBJ2-7	ARSGEGEGEQY
TRBV28	TRBJ1-1	ASRVSGGPEAF
TRBV5-4	TRBJ2-5	ASSFSGGNQETQY
TRBV19	TRBJ1-4	ASSQIPGQVNEKLF
TRBV3-1/TRBV3-2	TRBJ1-5	ASSQDRGAHQPQH
TRBV7-6	TRBJ2-7	ASSPRADSIRSYEQY
TRBV7-9	TRBJ1-6	ASSTRGATANSPLH
TRBV25-1	TRBJ2-1	ASSAGVLEQF
TRBV9	TRBJ2-1	ASSVGGTTYNEQF
TRBV7-4	TRBJ2-1	ALRNEQF
TRBV4-1	TRBJ2-5	ASSRIDSGGETQY
TRBV11-3	TRBJ2-1	ASSQGPGRAVNEQF
TRBV6-7	TRBJ1-5	ASSYFWTGDTNQPQH
TRBV5-4	TRBJ1-2	AIQRDRANYGYT